This T cell receptor beta chain is from a study of a mutant IDH1 vaccine in newly diagnosed glioma. Study-wide context: Treatment recipients were about 62% male and about 40% female, and their mean age was around 40 years.

This CDR3 spans 13 amino acids. Germline lookup yields CDR1 MDHEN and CDR2 SYDVKM. Described time point: week 11, during vaccination. What each vaccine dose contained was 300 ug of mutant IDH1 20-mer peptide, accompanied by topical imiquimod. Details on this clone: Antigen: not known. The junction departs from germline at one end; a sequencing error may be responsible.

Method: immunoSEQ multiplex PCR; TCRdb's copy keeps in-frame clones and lacks some. This table has 57,000 or so clones, around 80% appearing once. The chain is built from TRBV28 and TRBJ1-1; possibly TRBD1 for D (5 bases). This sample comprised PBMCs, obtained from a glioma patient whose treatment included an IDH1 peptide vaccine. The TCR comes from a man aged 25 to 40 with glioma. In DNA, the CDR3 is TGTGCCAGCACTTTAACAGGGAACACTGAAGCTTTCTTT. Its translation is CASTLTGNTEAFF. Based on the CDR3 plus reference TRBV28 and TRBJ1-1, the full variable domain is DVKVTQSSRYLVKRTGEKVFLECVQDMDHENMFWYRQDPGLGLRLIYFSYDVKMKEKGDIPEGYSVSREKKERFSLILESASTNQTSMYLCASTLTGNTEAFFGQGTRLTVV.